This T cell receptor (beta chain) was found in a study of T cells in Graves' hyperthyroidism and ophthalmopathy. Study in general: Specimen type is peripheral blood, collected at initial diagnosis prior to any treatment.

This clonotype was picked up a small number of times. The CDR3 is 13 residues long. Germline-derived CDR1 and CDR2 are MNHEY and SVGAGI. Trimming took 2 bases from V and 5 from J, leaving 10 bases between them. Diagnosis rested on symptoms, serum thyroxine and TRAb, thyroid ultrasound, and orbital computed tomography. Template material for amplifying TCR beta CDR3 regions consisted of RNA transcripts. The study used the HTBI primer set for a first-round RT-PCR of the TCR CDR3. TCRdb itself ran the multiplex PCR reads through MiXCR, one entry per CDR3 protein. The sample has more than 500,000 distinct CDR3 sequences; 15% to 20% are singletons.

The V call is TRBV6-5, the J call TRBJ2-7; D unresolved. The source is a woman between 25 and 40 years old with Graves' ophthalmopathy. The sample taken for sequencing was blood. The CDR3 reads CASSYGVGDEQYF. The CDR3 DNA follows: TGTGCCAGCAGTTACGGGGTGGGCGACGAGCAGTACTTC.